These 3 T cell receptor beta chains share one sample of origin, sequenced in a study of blood T cell repertoires in COVID-19. Sequencing was performed with immunoSEQ multiplex PCR; in TCRdb, only in-frame clones are kept and a portion is missing. The table records 95,000 to 110,000 clones, about 88% of them present only once. The specimen was peripheral blood. The receptors derive from a human donor in a cohort sampled during active COVID-19.

V is TRBV7-2 and J is TRBJ2-5; D gene ambiguous. The CDR3 runs to 13 residues. V was pared by 3 bases and J by 2 bases, with 7 bases between. CDR1 is SGHTA and CDR2 is FQGNSA in the germline V gene. CDR3: CASSFGRQETQYF. Written as DNA, the CDR3 is TGTGCCAGCAGCTTTGGCCGACAAGAGACCCAGTACTTC.

The genes are TRBV27 and TRBJ2-7; 13 bases line up with TRBD2. The CDR3 spans 15 residues. Germline trimming cut 2 bases from V and 5 bases from J; bases unmatched to any gene: 3. Germline CDR1 and CDR2: MNHEY and SMNVEV (reference sequence). CDR3 DNA: TGTGCCAGCAGTTTAAGGGGACTAGCGGGACACGAGCAGTACTTC. Its protein product is CASSLRGLAGHEQYF.

This chain joins TRBV7-2 and TRBJ2-5; 8 nucleotides align to TRBD1. CDR3 length: 15 residues. Losses at the gene ends were 0 bases for V and 3 bases for J; bases not matched to a gene: 3. CDR1 and CDR2 from the germline V gene are SGHTA and FQGNSA. CDR3 in amino acids: CASSLAGTGEETQYF. The CDR3 DNA follows: TGTGCCAGCAGCTTAGCAGGGACAGGAGAAGAGACCCAGTACTTC.